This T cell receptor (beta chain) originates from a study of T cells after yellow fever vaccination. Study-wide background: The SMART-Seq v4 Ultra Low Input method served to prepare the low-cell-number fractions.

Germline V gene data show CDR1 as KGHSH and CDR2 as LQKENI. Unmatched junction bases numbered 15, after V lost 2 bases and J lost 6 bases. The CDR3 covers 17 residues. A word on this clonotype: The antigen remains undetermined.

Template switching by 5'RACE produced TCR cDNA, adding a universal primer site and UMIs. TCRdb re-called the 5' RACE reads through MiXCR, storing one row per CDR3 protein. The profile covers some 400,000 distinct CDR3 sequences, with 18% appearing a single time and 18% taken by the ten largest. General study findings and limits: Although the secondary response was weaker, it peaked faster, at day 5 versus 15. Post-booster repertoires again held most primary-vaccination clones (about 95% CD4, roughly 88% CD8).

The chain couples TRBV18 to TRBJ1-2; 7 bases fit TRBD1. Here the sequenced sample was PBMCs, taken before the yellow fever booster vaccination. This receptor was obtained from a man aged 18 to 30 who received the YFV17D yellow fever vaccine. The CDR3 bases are TGTGCCAGCTCACCATTGAGTACGATTGGACAGGCAAATGGCTACACCTTC. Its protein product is CASSPLSTIGQANGYTF.